The sequence of this TCR beta chain was determined in a study of blood T cells in healthy people across ages. Study in general: Template switching caught about one barcoded beta molecule for each two T cells.

Study-wide results and limits: Diversity of TCR beta per million T cells declined in a roughly linear way with age. Without sorted subsets, naive and antigen-experienced compartments could not be conclusively compared.

Each sample provided at least 5 micrograms of extracted total RNA. The CDR3 loop spans 14 amino acids. The V and J ends lost 6 bases and 2 bases respectively, with 13 bases between them. Next came a second PCR, run for roughly 7 to 12 cycles, which used a sample-barcoded 5' primer along with a J-beta primer mix. MiXCR, run by TCRdb on the 5' RACE reads, gives a single entry per CDR3 protein. This table holds about 750,000 distinct CDR3 sequences, approximately 55% found once. This clonotype appeared a few times. The antigen remains unidentified. Sequencing was performed on blood. The TCR was taken from a man at least 80 years old in good health. The chain is built from TRBV12-3 or TRBV12-4 and TRBJ1-2; TRBD1 is a possible D gene (5 bases). This chain's CDR3 is CASRPTGRNYGYTF. DNA for the CDR3: TGTGCCAGCAGGCCCACGGGACGGAACTATGGCTACACCTTC.